Shown below are 13 T cell receptor beta chains from a single sample sequenced in a study of immune characterization of retroperitoneal liposarcoma (dated by TCRdb to about 2019). Libraries were made using PCR. These reads were obtained on a NextSeq 500. Using fastp trimming at Q25 and MiXCR clonotype assembly, TCRdb reanalyzed the public sequencing data and kept in-frame beta chains. Here each entry gathers all rows of one CDR3 protein and keeps the most common genes and DNA. The sample yields fewer than 25,000 distinct CDR3 sequences; approximately 37% were counted once. Of the sample, 7.4% is held by the ten largest clones. The sample consisted of blood. These receptor sequences come from a male donor with retroperitoneal liposarcoma.

The chain employs TRBV5-6 and TRBJ2-7, with 13 positions matching TRBD2. The germline V gene encodes CDR1 SGHDT and CDR2 YYEEEE. The CDR3 sequence is 15 residues long. After removal of 4 bases from V and 3 bases from J, the junction contained 4 bases not matched to a gene. CDR3 DNA sequence: TGTGCCAGCAGCGGGGGGACTAGCGGGAACTACGAGCAGTACTTC. Amino acid sequence: CASSGGTSGNYEQYF.

This clonotype was observed at least ten times. The J gene is TRBJ2-3, the V gene TRBV10-1; D may match TRBD1 or TRBD2 (5 bases each). CDR1 is WNHNN, CDR2 SYGVQD, per germline (reference sequence). This CDR3 has 14 amino acids. V was shortened by 0 bases and J by 5 bases, with 9 bases between the two germline ends. This CDR3 is CASSESFGGDTQYF. CDR3 DNA sequence: TGCGCCAGCAGTGAGTCGTTTGGGGGAGATACGCAGTATTTT.

The chain carries TRBV24-1 and TRBJ2-3; the D call may be TRBD1 or TRBD2 (5 bases each). The V end lost 5 bases, the J end lost 8 bases, and 19 bases lay between the germline ends. Germline-derived CDR1 and CDR2 are KGHDR and SFDVKD. CDR3 length equals 15 residues. CDR3 residues: CATSASGTGSGTQYF. DNA for the CDR3: TGTGCCACCAGTGCTTCAGGGACGGGGTCGGGTACGCAGTATTTT.

This clonotype has only a few counts. The chain links TRBV10-3 to TRBJ2-5; perhaps TRBD1 as D (6 bases). The V end lost 4 bases, the J end lost 0 bases, and 15 bases lay between the germline ends. The CDR3 is 16 amino acids. The germline gives CDR1 ENHRY, CDR2 SYGVKD. In nucleotides, the CDR3 is TGTGCCATCAGTGGCGGCCCAGGGGCGTACCAAGAGACCCAGTACTTC. The encoded protein is CAISGGPGAYQETQYF.

This clonotype has ten or more counts. V is TRBV27 and J is TRBJ2-3; possible D gene TRBD1, 5 bases. Germline assignment: CDR1 MNHEY and CDR2 SMNVEV (reference sequence). This CDR3 region has 14 residues. Trimming removed 2 bases at V and 4 bases at J, with 10 bases between. CDR3 residues: CASSLGRAADTQYF. CDR3 coding DNA: TGTGCCAGCAGTTTAGGCAGGGCAGCAGATACGCAGTATTTT.

This clonotype has ten or more counts. The chain has TRBV6-1 and TRBJ2-1; 7 nucleotides match TRBD1. The DNA end is more similar to TRBJ2-7, so the J call may be wrong. Germline lookup yields CDR1 MNHNS and CDR2 SASEGT. This CDR3 region has 14 residues. The CDR3 DNA sequence: TGTGCCAGCAGCCGACGGGACAGCCATTATGAGCAGTACTTC. It yields the protein CASSRRDSHYEQYF.

This clonotype has only one observation. This chain joins TRBV7-2 and TRBJ2-7; 7 nucleotides match TRBD2. The end of the DNA is better explained by TRBJ2-5, so the J call may be wrong. The CDR3 is 16 residues long. CDR1 and CDR2 (germline): SGHTA, FQGNSA. In DNA, the CDR3 is TGTGCCAGCAGCTTACGAACTGGGGGGGTGGGTGAGACCCAGTACTTC. It translates to CASSLRTGGVGETQYF.

Only a few counts were recorded for this clonotype. The CDR3 is CASSFGGGSYEQYF. The CDR3, as DNA: TGTGCCAGCAGCTTTGGGGGGGGATCCTACGAGCAGTACTTC. This chain connects TRBV7-2 to TRBJ2-7, with 7 bases that match TRBD2. The J segment lost 1 base and the V segment lost 3 bases, leaving 3 bases of the junction unmatched. The germline V gene encodes CDR1 SGHTA and CDR2 FQGNSA. This CDR3 has 14 amino acids.

This clonotype was picked up a small number of times. The chain joins TRBV6-1 to TRBJ1-5; D is unclear. The CDR3 length is 16 residues. V dropped 1 base and J dropped 0 bases, with 10 bases sitting between them. From germline, CDR1 is MNHNS and CDR2 SASEGT. CDR3 region: CASSEGRVYSNQPQHF. The CDR3 nucleotides read TGTGCCAGCAGTGAAGGGCGGGTGTATAGCAATCAGCCCCAGCATTTT.

This clonotype was detected only a few times. The rearrangement links TRBV25-1 to TRBJ1-1; D is uncertain. V lost 1 base, J lost 6 bases, and 12 bases lay in between. This CDR3 is built from 14 residues. The germline V gene encodes CDR1 MGHDK and CDR2 SYGVNS. The CDR3 coding sequence is TGTGCCAGCAGTGAATCCACAGTCCAGCCTGAAGCTTTCTTT. Translated, it gives CASSESTVQPEAFF.

The gene calls are TRBV27 and TRBJ2-2; D remains ambiguous. This CDR3 contains 13 residues. Per the germline V gene, CDR1 is MNHEY and CDR2 is SMNVEV (reference sequence). The ends were cut back, 2 bases at V and 1 base at J, with 2 bases in the middle. Here the CDR3 DNA reads TGTGCCAGCAGTTTAGAGAACACCGGGGAGCTGTTTTTT. This translates into CASSLENTGELFF.

There are a few counts of this clonotype. The chain recombines TRBV6-5 with TRBJ2-3, with TRBD2 identical over 9 bases. V lost 0 bases, J lost 3 bases, and 7 bases stayed unmatched. The CDR3 loop spans 17 amino acids. Germline CDR1 MNHEY, CDR2 SVGAGI. The DNA for the CDR3 is TGTGCCAGCAGTTACTCGAATCTAGCGGGGTGGACAGATACGCAGTATTTT. Translated, it gives CASSYSNLAGWTDTQYF.

Of note for this clonotype: A junction boundary mismatches the germline segment, possibly from a read error. J is TRBJ2-4 and V is TRBV7-2, with D perhaps matching TRBD1 (5 bases). There are 15 residues in the CDR3. Germline V lookup: CDR1 SGHTA, CDR2 FQGNSA. The chain's CDR3 is CGSSLAPTGTYEHYF. In nucleotides, the CDR3 is TGTGGCAGCAGCTTAGCTCCCACAGGTACCTACGAGCATTACTTC.